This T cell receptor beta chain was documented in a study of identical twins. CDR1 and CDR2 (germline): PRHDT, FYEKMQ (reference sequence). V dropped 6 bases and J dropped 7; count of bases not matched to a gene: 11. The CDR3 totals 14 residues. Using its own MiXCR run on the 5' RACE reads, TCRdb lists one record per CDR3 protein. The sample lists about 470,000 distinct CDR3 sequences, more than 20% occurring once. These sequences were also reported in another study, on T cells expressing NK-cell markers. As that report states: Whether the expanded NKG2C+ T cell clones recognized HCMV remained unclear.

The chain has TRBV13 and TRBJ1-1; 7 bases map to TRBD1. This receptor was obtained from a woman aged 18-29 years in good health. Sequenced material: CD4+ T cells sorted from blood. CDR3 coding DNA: TGTGCCAGCAGGGCCGACCGGGACAGACATGAAGCTTTCTTT. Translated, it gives CASRADRDRHEAFF.